This passage covers 26 T cell receptor beta chains from one sample sequenced in a study of blood T cells in healthy people across ages. A second PCR, run for about 7 to 11 cycles, used a sample-barcoded 5' primer plus a J-beta primer mix. TCRdb re-derived calls from the 5' RACE reads in MiXCR, one entry per CDR3 protein. The sample holds about 800,000 distinct CDR3 sequences; approximately 25% are singletons and the top ten take approximately 4%. This same sample was also taken into another study, of T cells of mothers and their children.

Sequencing was done on a sample of blood. The source of these receptors is a boy between 10 and 17 years old in good health.

The rearrangement links TRBV15 to TRBJ2-1, with D possibly called TRBD1 or TRBD2 (5 bases each). The V end was cut by 11 bases, the J end by 2 bases, with 16 bases between. The V gene's germline CDR1 is LNHNV and CDR2 YYDKDF (reference sequence). This CDR3 has 14 amino acids. The CDR3 bases are TGTGCCGTCCGCAGGGACGCAGCCTACAATGAGCAGTTCTTC. Encoded protein: CAVRRDAAYNEQFF.

This clonotype was observed at least ten times. J is TRBJ2-7 and V is TRBV28, with D unresolved. CDR1 is MDHEN, CDR2 SYDVKM, per germline. The CDR3 covers 12 residues. The ends were cut back, 6 bases at V and 3 bases at J, with 9 bases in the middle. The CDR3 spells CASSFSHYEQYF. For the CDR3, the DNA is TGTGCCAGCAGCTTTTCCCACTACGAGCAGTACTTC.

This clonotype was detected only a few times. DNA for the CDR3: TGTGCCAGCAGTCATCAGCGGGGGGGCTACAATGAGCAGTTCTTC. It translates to CASSHQRGGYNEQFF. The J gene is TRBJ2-1, the V gene TRBV7-3, with 10 bases identical to TRBD2. The CDR3 covers 15 residues. Germline assignment: CDR1 SGHTA and CDR2 FQGTGA. V lost 6 bases, J lost 3 bases, and 5 bases stayed unmatched.

The chain carries TRBV28 and TRBJ2-6; TRBD1 is a possible D gene (6 bases). V dropped 5 bases and J dropped 2 bases, with 25 bases sitting between them. CDR3 length equals 20 residues. Germline CDR1 and CDR2: MDHEN and SYDVKM. CDR3 region: CASSPRKKGQSMAGANVLTF. The CDR3 coding sequence is TGTGCCAGCAGTCCAAGAAAGAAAGGACAGTCGATGGCTGGGGCCAACGTCCTGACTTTC. Together with reference TRBV28 and TRBJ2-6, the CDR3 gives the full variable domain: DVKVTQSSRYLVKRTGEKVFLECVQDMDHENMFWYRQDPGLGLRLIYFSYDVKMKEKGDIPEGYSVSREKKERFSLILESASTNQTSMYLCASSPRKKGQSMAGANVLTFGAGSRLTVL.

The V call is TRBV29-1, the J call TRBJ2-1; TRBD1 aligns across 10 bases. Per the germline V gene, CDR1 is SQVTM and CDR2 is ANQGSEA. The trim removed 4 bases at V and 1 base at J, leaving 13 bases unmatched. The length of the CDR3 is 18 residues. The CDR3 here is CSVVWDRGSFWSYNEQFF. DNA of the CDR3: TGCAGCGTTGTTTGGGACAGGGGTAGTTTTTGGTCCTACAATGAGCAGTTCTTC.

The DNA for the CDR3 is TGTGCCAGCAGACAGGACTCCTATCAGCCCCAGCATTTT. It is translated as CASRQDSYQPQHF. The V gene is TRBV6-6, the J gene TRBJ1-5; TRBD1 is a possible D gene (5 bases). Per the germline V gene, CDR1 is MNHNY and CDR2 is SVGAGI (reference sequence). This CDR3 contains 13 residues. V gave up 6 bases and J gave up 5 bases, with 11 bases separating them.

V and J are TRBV11-2 and TRBJ2-5; no reliable D call. CDR3 length equals 15 residues. In germline, CDR1 is SGHAT, CDR2 FQNNGV. V gave up 0 bases and J gave up 5 bases, with 13 bases separating them. The CDR3: CASSLDGREMETQYF. The CDR3 DNA reads as TGTGCCAGCAGCTTAGATGGGCGAGAGATGGAGACCCAGTACTTC.

This chain connects TRBV6-6 to TRBJ2-2; TRBD1 matches at 10 bases. With 6 bases clipped from V and 5 bases from J, the junction kept 9 bases outside the gene matches. CDR1 is MNHNY and CDR2 is SVGAGI in the germline V gene (reference sequence). The CDR3 totals 16 residues. The CDR3 sequence: CASSNRRTGGTGELFF. The CDR3 DNA sequence: TGTGCCAGCAGCAACCGTAGGACAGGGGGTACCGGGGAGCTGTTTTTT.

The rearrangement uses TRBV20-1 and TRBJ1-1; no clear D. The CDR3 is 11 residues long. V was clipped by 6 bases and J by 2 bases, with 7 bases between them. Germline V lookup: CDR1 DFQATT, CDR2 SNEGSKA (reference sequence). Here the CDR3 reads CSASSNTEAFF. The CDR3 DNA reads as TGCAGTGCGAGTAGTAACACTGAAGCTTTCTTT.

The gene calls are TRBV14 and TRBJ2-1; TRBD2 aligns across 8 bases. V shed 6 bases and J 5 bases; nucleotides not matched to a gene: 9. The germline CDR1 and CDR2 sequences are SGHDN and FVKESK. The CDR3 extends over 15 amino acids. As DNA, the CDR3 is TGTGCCAGCAGTTCCCTAGCGGGCTATAACAATGAGCAGTTCTTC. Translated: CASSSLAGYNNEQFF.

This clonotype has more than one count but fewer than ten. One junction end does not reproduce the germline sequence, and a read error may be involved. CDR3: CSAGDEWNPEETQYF. The CDR3 DNA follows: TGCAGTGCTGGAGATGAGTGGAATCCAGAAGAGACCCAGTACTTC. The genes are TRBV20-1 and TRBJ2-5, with no clear D. Germline lookup yields CDR1 DFQATT and CDR2 SNEGSKA (reference sequence). CDR3 length equals 15 residues.

The V call is TRBV20-1, the J call TRBJ2-1; maybe TRBD2 (6 bases). The CDR3 sequence is 13 residues long. V was clipped by 3 bases and J by 12 bases, with 18 bases between them. Per the germline V gene, CDR1 is DFQATT and CDR2 is SNEGSKA (reference sequence). The CDR3 bases are TGCAGTGCTAGCGGGGGACGGGCCTGGGGGCAGTTCTTC. As protein: CSASGGRAWGQFF.

The chain joins TRBV6-5 to TRBJ2-3; D might be TRBD1 (5 bases). This CDR3 has 15 amino acids. Germline V gives CDR1 MNHEY, CDR2 SVGAGI. V gave up 2 bases and J gave up 3 bases, with 12 bases separating them. CDR3 DNA sequence: TGTGCCAGCAGTTACCTTTGGGGCGCAACAGATACGCAGTATTTT. This translates into CASSYLWGATDTQYF.

This clonotype has just a few counts. The rearrangement links TRBV6-6 to TRBJ2-5, with TRBD1 matching over 9 bases. The CDR3 has 14 amino acids. The V segment lost 4 bases and the J segment 4 bases; nucleotides outside the gene matches: 4. CDR1 is MNHNY and CDR2 is SVGAGI in the germline V gene (reference sequence). CDR3 protein: CASSSPGQGETQYF. DNA for the CDR3: TGTGCCAGCAGTTCCCCGGGACAGGGAGAGACCCAGTACTTC.

Here the CDR3 reads CASSQAEGGNYNEQFF. CDR3 nucleotide sequence: TGTGCCAGCAGCCAAGCGGAGGGGGGGAATTACAATGAGCAGTTCTTC. The chain joins TRBV3-1 to TRBJ2-1; a weak D match, TRBD2 (7 bases). From germline, CDR1 is LGHDT and CDR2 YNNKEL (reference sequence). Trimming stripped 1 base from V and 4 bases from J, with 14 bases between. The CDR3 covers 16 residues.

This rearrangement joins TRBV12-3 or TRBV12-4 to TRBJ1-1; D not resolved. Trimming shortened V by 4 bases and J by 1 base, and 10 bases separated the two germline ends. This CDR3 comprises 14 residues. The DNA for the CDR3 is TGTGCCAGCAGTTGGGAAACAGAGAACACTGAAGCTTTCTTT. Translating gives CASSWETENTEAFF.

Here the CDR3 reads CSARASSTDTQYF. Written as DNA, the CDR3 is TGCAGTGCCCGGGCCTCTAGCACAGATACGCAGTATTTT. The chain is built from TRBV20-1 and TRBJ2-3; no definite D call. Germline V lookup: CDR1 DFQATT, CDR2 SNEGSKA (reference sequence). The V gene lost 6 bases and the J gene lost 0 bases, with 10 bases spanning the gap. This CDR3 has 13 amino acids.

As to this clonotype: One junction end disagrees with the germline gene, perhaps due to a read error. The chain recombines TRBV14 with TRBJ1-2; tentatively, D is TRBD1 (5 bases). Per the germline V gene, CDR1 is SGHDN and CDR2 is FVKESK. CDR3 length: 13 residues. The DNA of the CDR3 is TGTGCCAGCGGCCAGGGAGTAAACTATGGCTACACCTTC. It yields the protein CASGQGVNYGYTF.

This chain links TRBV6-2 or TRBV6-3 with TRBJ2-5, with TRBD2 matching 10 bases. CDR1 and CDR2 (germline): MNHEY, SVGEGT. CDR3 size: 18 residues. The trim removed 2 bases at V and 4 bases at J, leaving 13 bases unmatched. CDR3 residues: CASSYDSVAGGLRETQYF. The CDR3 DNA reads TGTGCCAGCAGTTACGACTCCGTAGCGGGAGGATTAAGAGAGACCCAGTACTTC.

The chain links TRBV6-5 to TRBJ1-1; unclear D gene. The length of the CDR3 is 13 residues. Deletions cut 6 bases from V and 7 bases from J, with 15 bases between. Germline loops: CDR1 MNHEY, CDR2 SVGAGI. The CDR3 spells CASSLDPDVEAFF. The DNA for the CDR3 is TGTGCCAGCAGCCTCGACCCGGACGTTGAAGCTTTCTTT.

The CDR3 region is CASSQSSEQGNAGELFF. Written as DNA, the CDR3 is TGTGCCAGCAGCCAATCATCGGAACAGGGAAATGCCGGGGAGCTGTTTTTT. The V and J genes are TRBV3-1 and TRBJ2-2, with a weak D call TRBD1 (6 bases). The germline CDR1 and CDR2 sequences are LGHDT and YNNKEL (reference sequence). V was pared by 2 bases and J by 6 bases, with 19 bases between. The CDR3 length is 17 residues. The full variable domain, completed using reference TRBV3-1 and TRBJ2-2, is DTAVSQTPKYLVTQMGNDKSIKCEQNLGHDTMYWYKQDSKKFLKIMFSYNNKELIINETVPNRFSPKSPDKAHLNLHINSLELGDSAVYFCASSQSSEQGNAGELFFGEGSRLTVL.

This clonotype has more than one count but fewer than ten. The chain links TRBV7-2 to TRBJ2-7; no reliable D call. V lost 2 bases, J lost 3 bases, and 8 bases lay in between. The CDR3 extends over 13 amino acids. Germline V lookup: CDR1 SGHTA, CDR2 FQGNSA. This CDR3 reads CASSLSIGYEQYF. For the CDR3, the DNA is TGTGCCAGCAGCTTATCGATTGGCTACGAGCAGTACTTC.

The chain has TRBV10-3 and TRBJ2-1; tentatively, D is TRBD1 (6 bases). This CDR3 is 16 amino acids long. V was clipped by 2 bases and J by 4 bases, with 15 bases between them. Germline-derived CDR1 and CDR2 are ENHRY and SYGVKD. In nucleotides, the CDR3 is TGTGCCATCAGTGAGGAATTTGGACAGCATTACAATGAGCAGTTCTTC. Translated: CAISEEFGQHYNEQFF.

V and J are TRBV28 and TRBJ2-7; a possible D gene is TRBD2 (6 bases). Germline V CDR1 and CDR2: MDHEN, SYDVKM. V was shortened by 10 bases and J by 3 bases, with 16 bases between the two germline ends. CDR3 size: 13 residues. As DNA, the CDR3 is TGTGCCACCGACCACGCGGAGGGCTACGAGCAGTACTTC. Amino acids: CATDHAEGYEQYF. Filled out from reference TRBV28 and TRBJ2-7, the complete variable domain reads DVKVTQSSRYLVKRTGEKVFLECVQDMDHENMFWYRQDPGLGLRLIYFSYDVKMKEKGDIPEGYSVSREKKERFSLILESASTNQTSMYLCATDHAEGYEQYFGPGTRLTVT.

In its sample, this clonotype was seen a few times. V is TRBV5-1 and J is TRBJ2-2, with 7 bases lining up with TRBD1. Germline V gene sequence: CDR1 SGHRS, CDR2 YFSETQ. Trimming took 0 bases from V and 7 from J; bases not matched to a gene: 3. The length of the CDR3 is 14 residues. This CDR3 reads CASSLGQGHGELFF. The CDR3 coding sequence is TGCGCCAGCAGCTTGGGACAGGGCCACGGGGAGCTGTTTTTT.

The sample holds a few counts of this clonotype. The CDR3 loop is CASSLEGASVNEQFF. The CDR3 region has the DNA TGTGCCAGCAGCTTAGAGGGGGCTAGCGTCAATGAGCAGTTCTTC. V usage is TRBV11-3 and J usage is TRBJ2-1; either TRBD1 or TRBD2 may fit D (6 bases each). Trimming shortened V by 0 bases and J by 6 bases, and 12 bases separated the two germline ends. This CDR3 has 15 amino acids. Germline V gene sequence: CDR1 SGHNT, CDR2 YENEEA.